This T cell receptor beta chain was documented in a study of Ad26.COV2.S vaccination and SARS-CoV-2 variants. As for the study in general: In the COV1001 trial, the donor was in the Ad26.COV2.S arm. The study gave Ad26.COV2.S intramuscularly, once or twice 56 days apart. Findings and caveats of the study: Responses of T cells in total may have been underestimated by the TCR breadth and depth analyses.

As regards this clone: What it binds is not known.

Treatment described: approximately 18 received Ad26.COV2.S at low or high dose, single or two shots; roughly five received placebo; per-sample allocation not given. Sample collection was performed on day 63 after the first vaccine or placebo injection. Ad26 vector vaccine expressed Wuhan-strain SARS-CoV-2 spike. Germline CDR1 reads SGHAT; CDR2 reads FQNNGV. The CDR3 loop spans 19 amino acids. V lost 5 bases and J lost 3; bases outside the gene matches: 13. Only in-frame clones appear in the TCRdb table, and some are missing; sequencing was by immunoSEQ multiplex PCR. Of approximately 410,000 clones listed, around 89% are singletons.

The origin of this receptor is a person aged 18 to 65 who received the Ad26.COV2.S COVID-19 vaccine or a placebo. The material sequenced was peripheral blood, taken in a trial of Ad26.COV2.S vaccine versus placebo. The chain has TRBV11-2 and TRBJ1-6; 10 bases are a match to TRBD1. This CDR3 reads CASSHRTRTGGLYNSPLHF. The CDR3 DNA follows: TGTGCCAGCAGCCATCGGACAAGGACAGGGGGTCTCTATAATTCACCCCTCCACTTT.